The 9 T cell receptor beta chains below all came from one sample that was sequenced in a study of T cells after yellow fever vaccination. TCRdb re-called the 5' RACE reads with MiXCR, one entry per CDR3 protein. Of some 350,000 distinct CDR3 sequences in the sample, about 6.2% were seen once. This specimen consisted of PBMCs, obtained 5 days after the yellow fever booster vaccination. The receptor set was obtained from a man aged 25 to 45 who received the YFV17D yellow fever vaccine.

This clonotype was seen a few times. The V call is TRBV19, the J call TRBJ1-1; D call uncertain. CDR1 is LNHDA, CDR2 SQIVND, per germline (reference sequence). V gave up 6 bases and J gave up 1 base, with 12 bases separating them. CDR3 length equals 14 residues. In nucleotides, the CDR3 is TGTGCCAGTAGCACTAGGGTCGGGAACACTGAAGCTTTCTTT. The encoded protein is CASSTRVGNTEAFF.

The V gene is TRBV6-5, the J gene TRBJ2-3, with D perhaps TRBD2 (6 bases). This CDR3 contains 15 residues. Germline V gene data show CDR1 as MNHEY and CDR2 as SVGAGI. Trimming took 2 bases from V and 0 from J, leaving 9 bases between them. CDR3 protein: CASSYLASSTDTQYF. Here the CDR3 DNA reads TGTGCCAGCAGTTACCTAGCGTCTAGCACAGATACGCAGTATTTT.

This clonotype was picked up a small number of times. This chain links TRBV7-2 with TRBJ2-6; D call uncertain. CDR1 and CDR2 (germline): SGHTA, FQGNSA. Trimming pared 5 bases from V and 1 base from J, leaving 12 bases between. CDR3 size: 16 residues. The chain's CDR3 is CASSPIPGSGANVLTF. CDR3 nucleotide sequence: TGTGCCAGCAGCCCGATTCCCGGGTCTGGGGCCAACGTCCTGACTTTC.

CDR3 sequence reads: CASSLPGRSYEQYF. For the CDR3, the DNA is TGTGCCAGCAGCTTGCCGGGACGATCCTACGAGCAGTACTTC. V is TRBV7-2 and J is TRBJ2-7, with D perhaps assigned TRBD1 or TRBD2 (5 bases each). In germline, CDR1 is SGHTA, CDR2 FQGNSA. V lost 3 bases, J lost 1 base, and 10 bases lay in between. CDR3 size: 14 residues.

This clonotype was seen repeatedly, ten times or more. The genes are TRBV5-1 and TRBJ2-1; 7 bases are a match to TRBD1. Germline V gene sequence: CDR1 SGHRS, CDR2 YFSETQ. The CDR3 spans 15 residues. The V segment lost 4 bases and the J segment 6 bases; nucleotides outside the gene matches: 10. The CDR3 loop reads CASSETGSPGNEQFF. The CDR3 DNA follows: TGCGCCAGCAGCGAGACAGGGTCCCCTGGCAATGAGCAGTTCTTC.

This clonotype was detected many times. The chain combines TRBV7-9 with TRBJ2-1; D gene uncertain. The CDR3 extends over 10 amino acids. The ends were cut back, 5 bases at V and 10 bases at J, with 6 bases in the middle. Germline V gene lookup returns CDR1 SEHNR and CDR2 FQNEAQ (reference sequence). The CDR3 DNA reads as TGTGCCAGCAGCCCCAGCGAGCAGTTCTTC. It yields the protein CASSPSEQFF.

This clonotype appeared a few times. The CDR3 DNA reads as TGTGCCAGCAGTTTATCCGTTGATAGAGCCTACAATGAGCAGTTCTTC. It yields the protein CASSLSVDRAYNEQFF. The rearrangement links TRBV27 to TRBJ2-1; no clear D gene. The V end lost 0 bases, the J end lost 2 bases, and 11 bases lay between the germline ends. In germline, CDR1 is MNHEY, CDR2 SMNVEV (reference sequence). The CDR3 covers 16 residues.

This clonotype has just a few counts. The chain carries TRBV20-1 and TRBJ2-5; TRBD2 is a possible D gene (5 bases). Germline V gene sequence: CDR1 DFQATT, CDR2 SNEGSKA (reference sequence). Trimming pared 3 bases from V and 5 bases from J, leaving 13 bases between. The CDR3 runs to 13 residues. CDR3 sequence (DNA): TGCAGTGCTAGGAAGGAGGCTATGGAGACCCAGTACTTC. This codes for CSARKEAMETQYF.

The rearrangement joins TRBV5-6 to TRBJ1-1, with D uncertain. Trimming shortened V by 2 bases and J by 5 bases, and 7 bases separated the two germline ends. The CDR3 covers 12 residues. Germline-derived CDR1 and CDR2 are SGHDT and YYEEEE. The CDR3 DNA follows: TGTGCCAGCAGCTTCTTCCCAACTGAAGCTTTCTTT. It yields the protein CASSFFPTEAFF.